This TCR beta chain was sequenced in a study of blood T cell repertoires in COVID-19. V was clipped by 6 bases and J by 0 bases, with 12 bases between them. Looked up from germline, CDR1 is MDHEN and CDR2 is SYDVKM. This CDR3 is 14 amino acids long. Sequencing used immunoSEQ multiplex PCR; TCRdb keeps in-frame clones, though not all of them. This repertoire shows 150,000 to 200,000 clones, 90% found once; its top ten account for 15% to 20%. The genes are TRBV28 and TRBJ2-7; D is possibly TRBD1 (6 bases). Sequencing was done on a sample of peripheral blood. The clonotype comes from a man aged 60 to 75 with active or convalescent COVID-19. CDR3 in amino acids: CASRGAAVSYEQYF. The CDR3 DNA is TGTGCCAGCAGGGGGGCGGCAGTCTCCTACGAGCAGTACTTC.